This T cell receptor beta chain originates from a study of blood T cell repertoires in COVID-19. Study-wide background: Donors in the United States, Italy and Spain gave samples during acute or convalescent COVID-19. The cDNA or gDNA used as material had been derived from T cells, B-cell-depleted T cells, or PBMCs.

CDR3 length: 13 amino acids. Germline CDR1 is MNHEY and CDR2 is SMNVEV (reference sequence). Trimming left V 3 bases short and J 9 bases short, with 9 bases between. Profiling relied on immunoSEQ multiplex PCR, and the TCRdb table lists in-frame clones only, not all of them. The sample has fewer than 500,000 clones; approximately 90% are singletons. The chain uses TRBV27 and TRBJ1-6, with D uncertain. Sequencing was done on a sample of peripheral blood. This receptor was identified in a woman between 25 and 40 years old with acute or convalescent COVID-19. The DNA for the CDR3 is TGTGCCAGCAGTTTGGGCCGGATTTCACCCCTCCACTTT. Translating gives CASSLGRISPLHF.